These 6 T cell receptor beta chains came from one sample sequenced in a study of blood T cell repertoires in COVID-19. The data were produced by immunoSEQ multiplex PCR, yet TCRdb's version contains in-frame clones alone and is incomplete. The sample yields around 35,000 clones, approximately 86% seen once. The sequenced sample was peripheral blood. The receptor source for this set is a man aged 65 to 85 with acute or convalescent COVID-19.

The chain links TRBV19 to TRBJ1-5; D gene uncertain. CDR1 LNHDA and CDR2 SQIVND come from the germline V gene (reference sequence). V lost 6 bases and J 2 bases, leaving 14 bases between the germline ends. The CDR3 has 15 amino acids. CDR3 sequence (DNA): TGTGCCAGTAGCAAAGATCGGACTGGCAATCAGCCCCAGCATTTT. This codes for CASSKDRTGNQPQHF.

This chain connects TRBV6-5 to TRBJ2-2; 8 bases fit TRBD2. CDR1 MNHEY and CDR2 SVGAGI come from the germline V gene. The CDR3 has 15 amino acids. V shed 4 bases, J shed 4 bases, and the junction held 5 bases outside the gene matches. The CDR3 sequence: CASSSGGAGTGELFF. The CDR3, as DNA: TGTGCCAGCAGTTCGGGGGGGGCGGGCACCGGGGAGCTGTTTTTT.

The chain joins TRBV7-2 to TRBJ1-6; TRBD1 matches at 7 bases. The CDR3 is made up of 15 amino acids. Losses at the gene ends were 5 bases for V and 5 bases for J; bases not matched to a gene: 6. Germline V lookup: CDR1 SGHTA, CDR2 FQGNSA. The CDR3 reads CASSEDRPNNSPLHF. The DNA of the CDR3 is TGTGCCAGCAGCGAGGACAGGCCAAATAATTCACCCCTCCACTTT. Full variable domain (missing parts from reference TRBV7-2 and TRBJ1-6): GAGVSQSPSNKVTEKGKDVELRCDPISGHTALYWYRQSLGQGLEFLIYFQGNSAPDKSGLPSDRFSAERTGGSVSTLTIQRTQQEDSAVYLCASSEDRPNNSPLHFGNGTRLTVT.

The chain links TRBV10-3 to TRBJ1-1; 9 positions match TRBD1. CDR1 ENHRY and CDR2 SYGVKD come from the germline V gene. The CDR3 totals 14 residues. J gave up 1 base and V 8 bases, and 5 bases lay outside the gene matches. The CDR3 nucleotides read TGTGCCATCGCCCGGACAGGGGAGAACACTGAAGCTTTCTTT. Its protein product is CAIARTGENTEAFF.

The chain uses TRBV19 and TRBJ1-1, with 8 bases matching TRBD1. The CDR3 totals 15 residues. Germline lookup yields CDR1 LNHDA and CDR2 SQIVND (reference sequence). V shed 1 base and J 6 bases; nucleotides not matched to a gene: 7. The CDR3 here is CASSIGGPDRAEAFF. The CDR3 region has the DNA TGTGCCAGTAGTATAGGAGGCCCGGACAGGGCTGAAGCTTTCTTT.

The chain carries TRBV14 and TRBJ1-6; tentatively, D is TRBD1 (6 bases). CDR3 length: 15 residues. CDR1 SGHDN and CDR2 FVKESK come from the germline V gene. The V end lost 2 bases, the J end lost 10 bases, and 15 bases lay between the germline ends. This CDR3 reads CASSQFIQGRSPLHF. In DNA, the CDR3 is TGTGCCAGCAGCCAATTTATCCAGGGGCGGTCACCCCTCCACTTT.